One sample yielded the 29 T cell receptor beta chains listed below, sequenced in a study of cytomegalovirus exposure and HLA in healthy donors. This PCR relied on a set of 60 Vbeta primers and 13 Jbeta primers. The method was immunoSEQ multiplex PCR; TCRdb's version includes in-frame clones alone and lacks a portion of them. The sample lists about 110,000 clones, around four fifths occurring once. Sequencing was performed on PBMCs. The receptors were gathered from an older woman in good health and CMV-seropositive.

The chain employs TRBV5-1 and TRBJ1-1; 7 bases line up with TRBD1. The germline V gene has CDR1 SGHRS and CDR2 YFSETQ. The CDR3 length is 14 residues. Trimming took 4 bases from V and 2 from J; bases not matched to a gene: 5. The CDR3 DNA is TGCGCCAGCAGCCCGACAGGGATTAACACTGAAGCTTTCTTT. It codes for CASSPTGINTEAFF.

This chain connects TRBV4-2 to TRBJ2-1, with TRBD2 as a possible D gene (6 bases). The CDR3 is 14 residues long. V lost 0 bases and J 7 bases, leaving 10 bases between the germline ends. CDR1 is LGHNA, CDR2 YNFKEQ, per germline. The CDR3 loop reads CASSQDMRDNEQFF. CDR3 bases: TGTGCCAGCAGCCAAGATATGCGGGATAATGAGCAGTTCTTC.

This clone was seen many times. The chain recombines TRBV28 with TRBJ2-7, with 16 bases lining up with TRBD2. Looked up from germline, CDR1 is MDHEN and CDR2 is SYDVKM. The J segment lost 6 bases and the V segment lost 7 bases, leaving 15 bases of the junction unmatched. The CDR3 runs 18 residues. DNA for the CDR3: TGTGCCAGCAAAGTACGAACCGGGACTAGCGGGAGGGCAGTCGAGCAGTACTTC. This encodes CASKVRTGTSGRAVEQYF.

The gene calls are TRBV5-1 and TRBJ1-1, with D unclear. The V gene lost 0 bases and the J gene lost 1 base, with 10 bases spanning the gap. The CDR3 consists of 15 residues. In germline, CDR1 is SGHRS, CDR2 YFSETQ. This chain's CDR3 is CASSLEARPNTEAFF. In DNA form, the CDR3 reads TGCGCCAGCAGCTTGGAGGCCAGGCCGAACACTGAAGCTTTCTTT.

The J gene is TRBJ2-3, the V gene TRBV19; TRBD1 matches at 7 bases. The CDR3 covers 14 residues. V dropped 9 bases and J dropped 4; count of bases not matched to a gene: 10. Germline loops: CDR1 LNHDA, CDR2 SQIVND (reference sequence). The CDR3 region has the DNA TGTGCCAGCAGAAGGGGGCAGGGCCCAGATACGCAGTATTTT. Protein product: CASRRGQGPDTQYF.

CDR3 DNA sequence: TGCGCCAGCAGCCTCCGCTCCGGGACACAATACAATGAGCAGTTCTTC. It specifies CASSLRSGTQYNEQFF. This chain joins TRBV4-1 and TRBJ2-1, with D perhaps TRBD1 (6 bases). The germline gives CDR1 MGHRA, CDR2 YSYEKL. The CDR3 is 16 amino acids. V was clipped by 4 bases and J by 4 bases, with 17 bases between them.

V is TRBV4-2 and J is TRBJ1-1; tentatively, D is TRBD1 (6 bases). Trimming shortened V by 0 bases and J by 3 bases, and 11 bases separated the two germline ends. There are 15 residues in the CDR3. Germline-derived CDR1 and CDR2 are LGHNA and YNFKEQ. The CDR3 DNA reads as TGTGCCAGCAGCCAAGATGGTGGGGGCCACACTGAAGCTTTCTTT. This codes for CASSQDGGGHTEAFF.

This sequence joins TRBV6-1 and TRBJ2-1; D possibly corresponds to TRBD2 (6 bases). Trimming took off 7 bases at V and 2 bases at J, with 12 bases between the two ends. This CDR3 is 14 amino acids long. CDR1 is MNHNS, CDR2 SASEGT, per germline. For the CDR3, the DNA is TGTGCCAGCAAATCCGGGGGTACCTACAATGAGCAGTTCTTC. Translating gives CASKSGGTYNEQFF.

This clone appeared once. The rearrangement links TRBV5-1 to TRBJ2-3; TRBD2 matches at 8 bases. CDR3 length: 16 residues. V lost 0 bases to trimming and J lost 8 bases; unmatched junction nucleotides: 11. Looked up from germline, CDR1 is SGHRS and CDR2 is YFSETQ. CDR3 in amino acids: CASSLVAGLDVGTQYF. In DNA, the CDR3 is TGCGCCAGCAGCTTGGTGGCGGGACTAGATGTCGGTACGCAGTATTTT.

The chain has TRBV6-5 and TRBJ1-2, with TRBD1 matching 7 bases. The CDR3 runs to 15 residues. CDR1 and CDR2 from the germline V gene are MNHEY and SVGAGI. Losses at the gene ends were 4 bases for V and 2 bases for J; bases not matched to a gene: 7. DNA for the CDR3: TGTGCCAGCAGTTCGTGGACAGGTCTAAACTATGGCTACACCTTC. This translates into CASSSWTGLNYGYTF.

The V gene is TRBV18, the J gene TRBJ1-2; 7 nucleotides match TRBD1. The ends lost 5 bases at V and 3 bases at J; junction bases unmatched: 3. The CDR3 totals 13 residues. Germline V CDR1 and CDR2: KGHSH, LQKENI. CDR3 sequence: CASSADRDYGYTF. For the CDR3, the DNA is TGTGCCAGCTCAGCAGACAGGGACTATGGCTACACCTTC.

This chain connects TRBV7-2 to TRBJ2-3; 9 positions match TRBD2. The germline V gene encodes CDR1 SGHTA and CDR2 FQGNSA. V gave up 3 bases and J gave up 0 bases; unmatched junction bases: 7. This CDR3 spans 17 amino acids. The CDR3 DNA is TGTGCCAGCAGCTTGACCTATAGCGGGAGTAGCACAGATACGCAGTATTTT. This encodes CASSLTYSGSSTDTQYF. The full variable domain, rest sourced from reference TRBV7-2 and TRBJ2-3, is GAGVSQSPSNKVTEKGKDVELRCDPISGHTALYWYRQSLGQGLEFLIYFQGNSAPDKSGLPSDRFSAERTGGSVSTLTIQRTQQEDSAVYLCASSLTYSGSSTDTQYFGPGTRLTVL.

This rearrangement joins TRBV10-1 to TRBJ2-1; weak D call: TRBD2 (7 bases). CDR1 is WNHNN, CDR2 SYGVQD, per germline (reference sequence). V gave up 0 bases and J gave up 9 bases, with 18 bases separating them. The CDR3 is 16 amino acids. The CDR3 reads CASSESRGHCHGEQFF. As DNA, the CDR3 is TGCGCCAGCAGTGAGTCGCGGGGGCATTGCCACGGTGAGCAGTTCTTC.

The chain recombines TRBV4-2 with TRBJ2-7; possible D gene TRBD2, 6 bases. With 1 base removed from V and 2 bases from J, the gap between germline ends came to 9 bases. This CDR3 has 14 amino acids. The V gene's germline CDR1 is LGHNA and CDR2 YNFKEQ. The CDR3 loop is CASSQAASAYEQYF. The CDR3 DNA is TGTGCCAGCAGCCAAGCGGCTAGCGCCTACGAGCAGTACTTC.

The V and J genes are TRBV11-3 and TRBJ2-1, with D tentatively TRBD1 (5 bases). V was clipped by 8 bases and J by 5 bases, with 13 bases between them. Germline V lookup: CDR1 SGHNT, CDR2 YENEEA. The CDR3 is made up of 13 amino acids. This chain's CDR3 is CASAAGWDNEQFF. The CDR3 DNA sequence: TGTGCCAGCGCCGCAGGGTGGGACAATGAGCAGTTCTTC.

Only a few counts were recorded for this clone. This chain connects TRBV6-1 to TRBJ2-7; TRBD2 matches 12 bases. The CDR3 totals 14 residues. Germline V gene sequence: CDR1 MNHNS, CDR2 SASEGT. With 3 bases clipped from V and 7 bases from J, the junction kept 4 bases outside the gene matches. The DNA for the CDR3 is TGTGCCAGCAGTGATCCCGGACTAGCGGGGGAGCAGTACTTC. This encodes CASSDPGLAGEQYF.

The rearrangement uses TRBV5-4 and TRBJ2-1; 7 bases are a match to TRBD1. Germline-derived CDR1 and CDR2 are SGHNT and YYREEE (reference sequence). V was clipped by 0 bases and J by 1 base; unmatched bases: 7. The CDR3 is made up of 17 amino acids. CDR3 nucleotides: TGTGCCAGCAGCTTGGCCACAGGGGACCCATCCTACAATGAGCAGTTCTTC. This codes for CASSLATGDPSYNEQFF.

The chain has TRBV28 and TRBJ1-1; tentatively, D is TRBD1 (5 bases). V lost 6 bases and J 1 base, leaving 12 bases between the germline ends. In germline, CDR1 is MDHEN, CDR2 SYDVKM. The length of the CDR3 is 14 residues. DNA of the CDR3: TGTGCCAGCAGCCCGCTGGGGGGGAACACTGAAGCTTTCTTT. This sequence encodes CASSPLGGNTEAFF.

The V and J genes are TRBV28 and TRBJ1-1, with D perhaps TRBD1 (6 bases). Per germline, CDR1 MDHEN and CDR2 SYDVKM. This CDR3 has 12 amino acids. V lost 7 bases, J lost 8 bases, and 14 bases lay in between. Written as DNA, the CDR3 is TGTGCCAGCACTATTCGGACAGACGAAGCTTTCTTT. It translates to CASTIRTDEAFF. Variable domain in full (rest from reference TRBV28 and TRBJ1-1): DVKVTQSSRYLVKRTGEKVFLECVQDMDHENMFWYRQDPGLGLRLIYFSYDVKMKEKGDIPEGYSVSREKKERFSLILESASTNQTSMYLCASTIRTDEAFFGQGTRLTVV.

The chain has TRBV2 and TRBJ1-4, with 7 positions matching TRBD1. The CDR3 is 14 residues long. Losses at the gene ends were 8 bases for V and 5 bases for J; bases not matched to a gene: 8. Germline CDR1 reads SNHLY; CDR2 reads FYNNEI. The CDR3 region has the DNA TGTGCCAGCGATTCGGCACAGGGGAATGAAAAACTGTTTTTT. Protein product: CASDSAQGNEKLFF. Complete variable domain (other parts from reference TRBV2 and TRBJ1-4): EPEVTQTPSHQVTQMGQEVILRCVPISNHLYFYWYRQILGQKVEFLVSFYNNEISEKSEIFDDQFSVERPDGSNFTLKIRSTKLEDSAMYFCASDSAQGNEKLFFGSGTQLSVL.

This clone came up a few times. The chain carries TRBV2 and TRBJ1-1; 9 positions agree with TRBD1. CDR3 size: 13 residues. The V gene end was trimmed by 6 bases and the J gene end by 7 bases; junction bases not matched to a gene: 6. Germline CDR1 and CDR2: SNHLY and FYNNEI. CDR3 sequence reads: CASSTQGAVEAFF. The DNA of the CDR3 is TGTGCCAGCAGCACACAGGGGGCTGTTGAAGCTTTCTTT.

This clone was observed a single time. The chain links TRBV28 to TRBJ2-7; 11 bases agree with TRBD2. This CDR3 has 15 amino acids. CDR1 and CDR2 from the germline V gene are MDHEN and SYDVKM. J lost 0 bases, V lost 6 bases, and 4 bases had no gene match. CDR3 bases: TGTGCCAGCAGCTTAGCGGGAGGGCTCTCCTACGAGCAGTACTTC. This codes for CASSLAGGLSYEQYF.

This rearrangement joins TRBV9 to TRBJ2-1; D is perhaps TRBD2 (5 bases). Trimming removed 0 bases from V and 9 bases from J, with 16 bases in between. Germline V gene sequence: CDR1 SGDLS, CDR2 YYNGEE. The CDR3 length is 15 residues. The CDR3 loop is CASSVEAVSGSEQFF. Here the CDR3 DNA reads TGTGCCAGCAGCGTAGAAGCGGTGTCGGGAAGTGAGCAGTTCTTC. Based on the CDR3 plus reference TRBV9 and TRBJ2-1, the full variable domain is DSGVTQTPKHLITATGQRVTLRCSPRSGDLSVYWYQQSLDQGLQFLIQYYNGEERAKGNILERFSAQQFPDLHSELNLSSLELGDSALYFCASSVEAVSGSEQFFGPGTRLTVL.

In this sample, this clone is medium-sized. J is TRBJ2-5 and V is TRBV10-2; D is unclear. V lost 9 bases, J lost 2 bases, and 16 bases lay in between. The CDR3 loop spans 14 amino acids. CDR1 and CDR2 from the germline V gene are WSHSY and SAAADI. The CDR3 DNA sequence: TGCGCCAGTTCCCTATCCTCTAGGCAAGAGACCCAGTACTTC. Its translation: CASSLSSRQETQYF.

This sequence joins TRBV6-5 and TRBJ1-1, with D possibly being TRBD1 (5 bases). With 7 bases removed from V and 10 bases from J, the gap between germline ends came to 16 bases. The CDR3 runs 12 residues. CDR1 is MNHEY and CDR2 is SVGAGI in the germline V gene. CDR3: CASTPFVGLAFF. CDR3 DNA: TGTGCCAGCACCCCGTTTGTGGGACTAGCTTTCTTT.

V and J are TRBV28 and TRBJ2-4; D possibly corresponds to TRBD1 (6 bases). The CDR3 is made up of 15 amino acids. V gave up 5 bases and J gave up 1 base, with 12 bases separating them. The germline CDR1 and CDR2 sequences are MDHEN and SYDVKM. DNA for the CDR3: TGTGCCAGCAGTATTGGACAGATCGCCAAAAACATTCAGTACTTC. Amino acids: CASSIGQIAKNIQYF.

The rearrangement links TRBV11-2 to TRBJ2-7; 7 bases align to TRBD1. V dropped 5 bases and J dropped 4; count of bases not matched to a gene: 2. Germline V CDR1 and CDR2: SGHAT, FQNNGV. The CDR3 sequence is 12 residues long. CDR3: CASSAGGYEQYF. The CDR3 bases are TGTGCCAGCAGCGCAGGGGGTTACGAGCAGTACTTC.

The gene calls are TRBV19 and TRBJ1-6, with TRBD1 identical over 8 bases. This CDR3 has 15 residues. Germline lookup yields CDR1 LNHDA and CDR2 SQIVND (reference sequence). V was clipped by 3 bases and J by 6 bases; unmatched bases: 4. In DNA form, the CDR3 reads TGTGCCAGTAGTATTCAGGGGGCCGGTAATTCACCCCTCCACTTT. The encoded protein is CASSIQGAGNSPLHF.

V is TRBV25-1 and J is TRBJ1-2; unclear D gene. The V and J ends lost 1 base and 0 bases respectively, with 15 bases between them. The CDR3 consists of 17 residues. Germline loops: CDR1 MGHDK, CDR2 SYGVNS. CDR3 nucleotides: TGTGCCAGCAGTGAATTTATGATTTACAGAGCTAACTATGGCTACACCTTC. Protein product: CASSEFMIYRANYGYTF.